Only a few counts were recorded for the clone carrying this TCR beta chain. As yet, its antigen is unknown. Germline CDR1 and CDR2: SGHTA and FQGNSA. The CDR3 has 14 residues. Unmatched junction bases numbered 3, after V lost 3 bases and J lost 4 bases. This entry comes from a study of T cell repertoires in cytomegalovirus infection. Turning to the study itself: As its CMV epitopes, the study selected recently identified HLA-C-restricted and well-studied HLA-B-restricted targets. Both a matching HLA type and CMV infection were indicated by public TCR beta signatures.

TCRdb analysed the reads with MiXCR anew, one entry per CDR3 protein. Found here are 640,000 or so distinct CDR3 sequences, around 30% of them singletons; the top ten hold about 20%. The TCR comes from a human donor in good health (CMV status not recorded). Some clones in this sample may be carry-over from other donors' samples. The specimen was cultured PBMCs, collected from culture after CMV antigen stimulation. The rearrangement uses TRBV7-2 and TRBJ2-3, with 8 bases lining up with TRBD2. CDR3 loop: CASSFGTRADTQYF. CDR3 DNA: TGTGCCAGCAGCTTCGGGACTAGGGCAGATACGCAGTATTTT.